This T cell receptor (beta chain) was identified during a study of cytomegalovirus exposure and HLA in healthy donors. The PCR contained 60 Vbeta and 13 Jbeta primers. The protocol was immunoSEQ multiplex PCR, while the TCRdb copy is restricted to in-frame clones and leaves out a portion. The sample includes roughly 97,000 clones, approximately 79% seen only once; the top ten take 5% to 6.5%. On this clone itself: The antigen is not known.

General study findings and limits: TCR beta chain V- and J-gene trimming was linked, in a later analysis, to a missense variant in DCLRE1C. In all likelihood, a cluster of highly shared sequence variants was a sequencing artifact. Clonal expansion was found to be greater in HLA-associated TCR beta chains than in equally common others in a later analysis. Some public TCRs appeared in many individuals, while most sequences were rare.

J gave up 4 bases and V 8 bases, and 6 bases lay outside the gene matches. Germline V gene data show CDR1 as SEHNR and CDR2 as FQNEAQ (reference sequence). The CDR3 runs to 13 residues. The V gene is TRBV7-9, the J gene TRBJ2-3, with 7 positions matching TRBD1. Sequenced input: PBMCs. This clonotype was obtained from a man aged 55 to 70 in good health and CMV-seropositive. The CDR3 DNA reads TGTGCCAGCCCCCCCCAGGGGGCAGATACGCAGTATTTT. Translation: CASPPQGADTQYF.